This T cell receptor beta chain was recorded in a study of cytomegalovirus exposure and HLA in healthy donors. It was with 60 Vbeta and 13 Jbeta primers that the PCR ran. Authors' analysis steps: Roughly 11 million shared chains were among around 80 million unique TCR beta chains counted in a later analysis. Only in-frame clones appear in the TCRdb table, and some are missing; sequencing was by immunoSEQ multiplex PCR. V, J and clone size are taken as reported in that table, and D and trimming were inferred from the DNA itself. Recorded for this sample: 75,000 to 90,000 clones. With regard to this clone: Its target is unknown.

Study findings and constraints: Apart from CMV serostatus, no immune exposure information was available. More clonal expansion characterized HLA-associated TCR beta chains than equally common others in a later analysis. Testing in vitro showed a few CMV-associated chains specific for CMV antigens.

The clonotype was recovered from a woman in her sixties in good health and CMV-seronegative. The source material was PBMCs.

CDR3 amino acids: CASSLTWTSGRGDTQYF. The CDR3 nucleotides are TGTGCCAGCAGCTTGACGTGGACTAGCGGGAGAGGAGATACGCAGTATTTT. The chain employs TRBV7-2 and TRBJ2-3; TRBD2 matches at 13 bases. This CDR3 has 17 residues. The germline V gene encodes CDR1 SGHTA and CDR2 FQGNSA. J was trimmed by 5 bases and V by 3 bases; bases with no gene match: 8. Combining the CDR3 with reference TRBV7-2 and TRBJ2-3 gives the whole variable domain GAGVSQSPSNKVTEKGKDVELRCDPISGHTALYWYRQSLGQGLEFLIYFQGNSAPDKSGLPSDRFSAERTGGSVSTLTIQRTQQEDSAVYLCASSLTWTSGRGDTQYFGPGTRLTVL.